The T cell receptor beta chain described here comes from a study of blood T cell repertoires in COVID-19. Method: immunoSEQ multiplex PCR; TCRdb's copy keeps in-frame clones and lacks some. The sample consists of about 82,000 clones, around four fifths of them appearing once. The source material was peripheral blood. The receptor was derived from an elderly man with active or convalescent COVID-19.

CDR3 sequence: CATSEVGQVGDEQFF. CDR3 in DNA: TGTGCCACCAGTGAGGTAGGACAGGTAGGGGACGAGCAGTTCTTC. This rearrangement joins TRBV24-1 to TRBJ2-1; 7 nucleotides line up with TRBD1. This CDR3 has 15 residues. CDR1 is KGHDR and CDR2 is SFDVKD in the germline V gene. V lost 4 bases to trimming and J lost 10 bases; unmatched junction nucleotides: 12.